Below are 13 T cell receptor beta chains sequenced from a single sample in a study of immune characteristics of hereditary and idiopathic chronic pancreatitis. Patients having total pancreatectomy with islet autotransplantation provided the chronic pancreatitis pancreas tissue. Sequencing used immunoSEQ multiplex PCR; TCRdb keeps in-frame clones, though not all of them. The sample shows some 1,800 clones, 65% to 75% of them seen only once. The sample comprised pancreas tissue with hereditary chronic pancreatitis. These receptors were obtained from a human donor with chronic pancreatitis.

The chain is built from TRBV6-5 and TRBJ1-5, with D tentatively TRBD1 (6 bases). The V gene's germline CDR1 is MNHEY and CDR2 SVGAGI. This CDR3 has 16 amino acids. V lost 6 bases and J lost 3, with 18 bases in between. CDR3 amino acids: CASSYRASVTNQPQHF. In DNA, the CDR3 is TGTGCCAGCAGCTACAGGGCCTCGGTAACCAATCAGCCCCAGCATTTT.

The genes are TRBV3-1 (or the pseudogene TRBV3-2) and TRBJ2-1; TRBD1 or TRBD2 may be the D gene (5 bases each). The length of the CDR3 is 15 residues. From germline, CDR1 is LGHDT and CDR2 YNNKEL (reference sequence). Trimming left V 3 bases short and J 6 bases short, with 15 bases between. The CDR3 loop is CASSQEVTDPNEQFF. The CDR3 nucleotides read TGTGCCAGCAGCCAGGAGGTGACAGACCCCAATGAGCAGTTCTTC.

The chain combines TRBV18 with TRBJ1-4; D possibly corresponds to TRBD1 (5 bases). Germline loops: CDR1 KGHSH, CDR2 LQKENI. The germline V and J ends were trimmed by 3 bases and 4 bases, with 18 bases remaining between them. The CDR3 length is 17 residues. CDR3 DNA: TGTGCCAGCTCACCTCAGCCTTTGGGACGGAATAATGAAAAACTGTTTTTT. Amino acids: CASSPQPLGRNNEKLFF.

V usage is TRBV27 and J usage is TRBJ1-4, with a tentative D call TRBD1 (6 bases). Germline CDR1 MNHEY, CDR2 SMNVEV (reference sequence). Deletions cut 3 bases from V and 2 bases from J, with 13 bases between. This CDR3 has 16 residues. The CDR3 nucleotides are TGTGCCAGCAGTTTCGCAGGGGTAGGGACTAATGAAAAACTGTTTTTT. Its translation is CASSFAGVGTNEKLFF.

V gene TRBV5-1 combines with J gene TRBJ2-2; 7 bases agree with TRBD1. The ends lost 0 bases at V and 5 bases at J; junction bases unmatched: 10. This CDR3 spans 17 amino acids. Germline-derived CDR1 and CDR2 are SGHRS and YFSETQ. CDR3 region: CASSLAGTGAVTGELFF. The CDR3 DNA follows: TGCGCCAGCAGCTTGGCCGGAACAGGGGCAGTTACCGGGGAGCTGTTTTTT.

The rearrangement links TRBV19 to TRBJ2-1; 9 bases map to TRBD2. Per germline, CDR1 LNHDA and CDR2 SQIVND (reference sequence). The CDR3 contains 17 residues. J gave up 8 bases and V 0 bases, and 11 bases lay outside the gene matches. In nucleotides, the CDR3 is TGTGCCAGTAGTATAGATAGTTCGGCGGGAGGGTTTGATGAGCAGTTCTTC. It yields the protein CASSIDSSAGGFDEQFF.

A few counts support this clone. The CDR3 region is CASSYSPDRAYEQYF. CDR3 coding DNA: TGTGCCAGCAGTTACTCGCCGGACAGAGCCTACGAGCAGTACTTC. This chain connects TRBV6-2 or TRBV6-3 to TRBJ2-7, with D possibly being TRBD1 (6 bases). This CDR3 comprises 15 residues. Germline CDR1 is MNHEY and CDR2 is SVGEGT. The V end was cut by 0 bases, the J end by 2 bases, with 11 bases between.

The genes are TRBV28 and TRBJ1-2; D is uncertain. CDR3 length equals 14 residues. CDR1 MDHEN and CDR2 SYDVKM come from the germline V gene. Trimming removed 7 bases at V and 3 bases at J, with 15 bases between. CDR3 loop: CASITPGTYYGYTF. As DNA, the CDR3 is TGTGCCAGCATAACACCGGGAACTTACTATGGCTACACCTTC.

The chain joins TRBV30 to TRBJ1-3; perhaps TRBD1 as D (5 bases). This CDR3 has 14 amino acids. Trimming took 5 bases from V and 0 from J, leaving 11 bases between them. Germline CDR1 GTSNPN, CDR2 SVGIG (reference sequence). The CDR3 reads CAWSGGGSGNTIYF. The CDR3, as DNA: TGTGCCTGGTCCGGGGGGGGCTCTGGAAACACCATATATTTT.

The gene calls are TRBV27 and TRBJ2-7; TRBD2 matches at 8 bases. Trimming removed 3 bases from V and 5 bases from J; junction bases left unmatched: 15. CDR3 length: 17 residues. Germline V gene lookup returns CDR1 MNHEY and CDR2 SMNVEV (reference sequence). CDR3 sequence: CASSLVRGAGGADEQYF. CDR3 bases: TGTGCCAGCAGTTTGGTGCGGGGGGCTGGGGGGGCCGACGAGCAGTACTTC.

The V and J genes are TRBV15 and TRBJ2-7; D is possibly TRBD1 (5 bases). Trimming took off 0 bases at V and 0 bases at J, with 9 bases between the two ends. The CDR3 has 15 amino acids. Germline V gene data show CDR1 as LNHNV and CDR2 as YYDKDF (reference sequence). The CDR3 coding sequence is TGTGCCACCAGCAGAGATTTGGGGCTCTCCTACGAGCAGTACTTC. This translates into CATSRDLGLSYEQYF.

This sequence joins TRBV28 and TRBJ1-3; 8 bases are a match to TRBD1. J lost 1 base, V lost 5 bases, and 4 bases had no gene match. Germline CDR1 is MDHEN and CDR2 is SYDVKM. This CDR3 contains 15 residues. The CDR3 nucleotides are TGTGCCAGCAGTCCTCAGGGGGCTTCTGGAAACACCATATATTTT. Its translation: CASSPQGASGNTIYF. The full variable domain, completed using reference TRBV28 and TRBJ1-3, is DVKVTQSSRYLVKRTGEKVFLECVQDMDHENMFWYRQDPGLGLRLIYFSYDVKMKEKGDIPEGYSVSREKKERFSLILESASTNQTSMYLCASSPQGASGNTIYFGEGSWLTVV.

The chain carries TRBV28 and TRBJ2-7; maybe TRBD2 (5 bases). Trimming left V 6 bases short and J 3 bases short, with 9 bases between. The CDR3 has 12 amino acids. Germline V gives CDR1 MDHEN, CDR2 SYDVKM. Here the CDR3 DNA reads TGTGCCAGCAGAAACCGGGGCTACGAGCAGTACTTC. It encodes CASRNRGYEQYF.